The 9 T cell receptor beta chains reported below all come from one sample, sequenced in a study of PD-1 blockade in classical Hodgkin lymphoma. Every single patient, without exception, relapsed after autologous stem cell transplantation, and brentuximab vedotin exposure varied. TCRdb keeps only in-frame clones here, not all; method: immunoSEQ multiplex PCR. The sample holds 9,500 to 14,000 clones, about 88% seen once. Source: peripheral blood mononuclear cells (PBMCs), taken at baseline. The receptors originated from a human donor with classical Hodgkin lymphoma.

This chain uses TRBV7-6 with TRBJ2-1; D ambiguous. The CDR3 length is 15 residues. V dropped 0 bases and J dropped 5 bases, with 11 bases sitting between them. Germline V gives CDR1 SGHVS, CDR2 FNYEAQ. The CDR3: CASSLATGPDNEQFF. For the CDR3, the DNA is TGTGCCAGCAGCTTAGCCACCGGTCCCGACAATGAGCAGTTCTTC.

J is TRBJ1-6 and V is TRBV7-2; D not resolved. The CDR3 is made up of 15 amino acids. Germline V gene lookup returns CDR1 SGHTA and CDR2 FQGNSA. The V end was cut by 1 base, the J end by 2 bases, with 6 bases between. DNA for the CDR3: TGTGCCAGCAGCTTAGGCCCCACCTATAATTCACCCCTCCACTTT. It translates to CASSLGPTYNSPLHF.

The chain recombines TRBV5-4 with TRBJ1-3, with TRBD1 as a possible D gene (5 bases). The CDR3 is made up of 16 amino acids. Trimming removed 0 bases from V and 1 base from J, with 11 bases in between. CDR1 and CDR2 from the germline V gene are SGHNT and YYREEE (reference sequence). CDR3 protein: CASSLDGRVSGNTIYF. CDR3 sequence (DNA): TGTGCCAGCAGCTTGGACGGCAGGGTTTCTGGAAACACCATATATTTT. Variable domain in full (rest from reference TRBV5-4 and TRBJ1-3): ETGVTQSPTHLIKTRGQQVTLRCSSQSGHNTVSWYQQALGQGPQFIFQYYREEENGRGNFPPRFSGLQFPNYSSELNVNALELDDSALYLCASSLDGRVSGNTIYFGEGSWLTVV.

A note on this clone: The junction and the germline gene differ at one end; a read error may be behind it. The chain has TRBV7-7 and TRBJ2-1, with 10 bases aligning to TRBD2. The CDR3 contains 15 residues. Germline V gene sequence: CDR1 SSHAT, CDR2 FNYEAQ (reference sequence). The CDR3 bases are TGTGCTAGCAGCCATGGACTAGCGGCCTACAATGAGCAGTTCTTC. It specifies CASSHGLAAYNEQFF. The full variable domain, completed using reference TRBV7-7 and TRBJ2-1, is GAGVSQSPRYKVTKRGQDVTLRCDPISSHATLYWYQQALGQGPEFLTYFNYEAQPDKSGLPSDRFSAERPEGSISTLTIQRTEQRDSAMYRCASSHGLAAYNEQFFGPGTRLTVL.

The genes are TRBV7-9 and TRBJ1-1; D not certain. Per germline, CDR1 SEHNR and CDR2 FQNEAQ (reference sequence). Trimming stripped 8 bases from V and 1 base from J, with 20 bases between. The CDR3 totals 16 residues. In DNA, the CDR3 is TGTGCCAGCCGGCCGCTGATGGAGGGAACGAACACTGAAGCTTTCTTT. Its translation is CASRPLMEGTNTEAFF.

The V call is TRBV6-5, the J call TRBJ1-5; possible D gene TRBD1, 6 bases. The V gene's germline CDR1 is MNHEY and CDR2 SVGAGI. V was clipped by 5 bases and J by 7 bases, with 15 bases between them. CDR3 length: 14 residues. The CDR3 nucleotides read TGTGCCAGCAGTGTAGCCAGGGGCGGCCAGCCCCAGCATTTT. Residues: CASSVARGGQPQHF.

The CDR3 nucleotides are TGCGCCAGCAGCTTTCCCGCGGAGGGCCCTGGGACCCAGTACTTC. Its protein is CASSFPAEGPGTQYF. The chain couples TRBV5-1 to TRBJ2-5, with D possibly matching TRBD2 (6 bases). Trimming cost V 2 bases and J 7 bases, with 18 bases left between them. There are 15 residues in the CDR3. Germline V gene data show CDR1 as SGHRS and CDR2 as YFSETQ.

This chain uses TRBV25-1 with TRBJ1-1; TRBD1 might be the D (5 bases). The ends were cut back, 5 bases at V and 1 base at J, with 8 bases in the middle. Germline V gene data show CDR1 as MGHDK and CDR2 as SYGVNS. The CDR3 runs to 13 residues. Here the CDR3 reads CASSQGTNTEAFF. The CDR3 region has the DNA TGTGCCAGCAGTCAGGGAACGAACACTGAAGCTTTCTTT.

The chain uses TRBV29-1 and TRBJ1-2; D unclear. Trimming took 5 bases from V and 7 from J, leaving 17 bases between them. Germline V gene lookup returns CDR1 SQVTM and CDR2 ANQGSEA. The CDR3 covers 13 residues. Written as DNA, the CDR3 is TGCAGCGTTTCGGGTCAAAGGAAGGTTGGCTACACCTTC. Residues: CSVSGQRKVGYTF.